This entry describes one T cell receptor beta chain. Which antigen it targets is not known. Qualities for individual bases were not recorded, and no much larger clone is one base off. V is pared back by 5 bases and J by 8 bases, with 18 bases lying between the germline termini. Inclusive of the bounding cysteine and phenylalanine, the CDR3 is 15 residues long. Here the CDR3 DNA is all that survives: 45 bases in frame from base 1. From a lookup of the germline V gene, CDR1 and CDR2 are MDHEN and SYDVKM. The library was obtained by the immunoSEQ multiplex PCR assay. Following the manufacturer's protocol, the hsTCRB Kit was used to amplify rearranged TCR beta chain sequences. TCRB libraries were sequenced on an Illumina MiSeq. Processing in the source paper ran as follows. The proprietary platform of the kit vendor was used for demultiplexing, trimming and gene mapping. Not all clones reach the TCRdb copy of this immuneACCESS table, which keeps in-frame sequences only. Checked studies attribute under half of the gap to unresolved V genes and leave the rest unexplained. That table supplies the V and J calls and clone size; D and trimming were determined from the DNA. The sample profile shows roughly 51,000 clones; about 81% of them were found once. Of the sample, approximately 3.1% is held by the ten largest clones.

The data were taken from a study of a mutant IDH1 vaccine in newly diagnosed glioma (dated by TCRdb to 2020 to 2023). Background on the whole study: Patients were given eight vaccinations, in weeks 1, 3, 5, 7, 11, 15, 19 and 23, which matched visits V03 through V10. In the chemotherapy-containing groups, vaccination started alongside temozolomide cycles, whereas in patients who had radiotherapy alone it started 4-6 weeks after radiotherapy. Of the approximately 35 treated patients, approximately 62% were male and 37.5% were female, and the mean age was approximately 41 years. Before enrollment, patients had received standard therapy of radiotherapy alone, temozolomide alone, or radiochemotherapy with temozolomide; most received the combination. Peripheral blood was drawn at six visits: V03 (baseline), V05, V07, V10, V12 and V13. For exploratory analyses, longitudinal TCRB deep sequencing was carried out in more than 20 treated patients wherever samples were available.

What the research found in general, with its limitations: It was noted by the authors that analyses of patient blood samples could not be reproduced owing to sample limitations. Pseudoprogression appeared unrelated to alterations in the top peripheral T cell clonotypes detected by TCRB sequencing. PBMC samples for TCRB deep sequencing were selected based on availability. Vaccine-induced immune responses across multiple MHC alleles were detected in over 80% of patients.

The time point label on this specimen signifies: week 5, during vaccination. Every vaccine dose consisted of 300 ug of a 20-mer mutant IDH1 peptide in Montanide, administered subcutaneously together with topical imiquimod. All donors had newly diagnosed IDH1-mutant astrocytomas of WHO grade 3 or 4 that showed loss of nuclear ATRX. The samples were drawn from NOA16, a multicentre, single-arm, open-label phase I trial in Germany that tested a mutant IDH1 peptide vaccine in humans for the first time. Genomic DNA for TCRB sequencing was extracted from EDTA blood using the DNeasy Blood and Tissue Kit. In this chain, TRBV28 is recombined with TRBJ1-4; D gene: possibly TRBD1, on 6 matching bases. Here the sequenced sample was PBMCs, taken from a glioma patient whose treatment included an IDH1 peptide vaccine. The receptor comes from a man aged 30 to 39 with glioma. The sequenced DNA: TGTGCCAGCAGTAAACAGGGAGCCCGAGGGGAAAAACTGTTTTTT. This encodes CASSKQGARGEKLFF.